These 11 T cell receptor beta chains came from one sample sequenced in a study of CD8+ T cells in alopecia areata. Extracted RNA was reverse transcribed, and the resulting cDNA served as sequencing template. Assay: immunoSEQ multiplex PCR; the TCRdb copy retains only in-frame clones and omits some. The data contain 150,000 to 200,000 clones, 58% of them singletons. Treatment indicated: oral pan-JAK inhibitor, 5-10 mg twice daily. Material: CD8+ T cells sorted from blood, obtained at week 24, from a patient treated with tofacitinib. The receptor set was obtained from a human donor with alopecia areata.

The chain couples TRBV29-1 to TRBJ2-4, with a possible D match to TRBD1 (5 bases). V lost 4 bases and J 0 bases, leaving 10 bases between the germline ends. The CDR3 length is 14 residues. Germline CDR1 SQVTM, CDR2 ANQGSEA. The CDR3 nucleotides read TGCAGCGTTGTGGACACTCTAGCCAAAAACATTCAGTACTTC. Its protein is CSVVDTLAKNIQYF.

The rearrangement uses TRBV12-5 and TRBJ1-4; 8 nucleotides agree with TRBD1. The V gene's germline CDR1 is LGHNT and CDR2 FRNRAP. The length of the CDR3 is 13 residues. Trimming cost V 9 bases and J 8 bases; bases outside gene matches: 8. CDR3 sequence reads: CARILQGEEKLFF. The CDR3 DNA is TGTGCTAGAATATTACAGGGGGAGGAAAAACTGTTTTTT.

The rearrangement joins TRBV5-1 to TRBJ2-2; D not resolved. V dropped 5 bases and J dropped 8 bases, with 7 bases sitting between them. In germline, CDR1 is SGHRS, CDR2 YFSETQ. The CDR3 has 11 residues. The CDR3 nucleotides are TGCGCCAGCAGTGATGCTGGGGAGCTGTTTTTT. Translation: CASSDAGELFF.

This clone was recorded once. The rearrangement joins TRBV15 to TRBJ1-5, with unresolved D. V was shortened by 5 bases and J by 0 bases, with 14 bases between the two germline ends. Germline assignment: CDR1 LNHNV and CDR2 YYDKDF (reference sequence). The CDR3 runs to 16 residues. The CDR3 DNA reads TGTGCCACCAGCTTACAGAGTTGGGATAGCAATCAGCCCCAGCATTTT. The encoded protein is CATSLQSWDSNQPQHF.

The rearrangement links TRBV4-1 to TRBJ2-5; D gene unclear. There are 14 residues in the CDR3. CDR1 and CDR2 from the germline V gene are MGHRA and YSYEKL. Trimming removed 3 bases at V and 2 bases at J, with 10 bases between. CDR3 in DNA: TGCGCCAGCAGCCACCCGGGCGGACAAGAGACCCAGTACTTC. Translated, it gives CASSHPGGQETQYF.

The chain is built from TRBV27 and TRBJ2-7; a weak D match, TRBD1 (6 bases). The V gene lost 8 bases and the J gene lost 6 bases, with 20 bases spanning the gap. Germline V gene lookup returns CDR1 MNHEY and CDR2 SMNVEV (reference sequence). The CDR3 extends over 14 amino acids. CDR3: CASARTGTSGEQYF. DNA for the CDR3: TGTGCCAGCGCTCGGACCGGGACATCGGGCGAGCAGTACTTC.

CDR3 sequence (DNA): TGTGCCAGCAGCTCGTACTACACCGGGGAGCTGTTTTTT. Its translation: CASSSYYTGELFF. V gene TRBV7-9 combines with J gene TRBJ2-2; D is ambiguous. Trimming stripped 4 bases from V and 3 bases from J, with 6 bases between. The CDR3 is made up of 13 amino acids. CDR1 SEHNR and CDR2 FQNEAQ come from the germline V gene (reference sequence). Full variable domain (missing parts from reference TRBV7-9 and TRBJ2-2): DTGVSQNPRHKITKRGQNVTFRCDPISEHNRLYWYRQTLGQGPEFLTYFQNEAQLEKSRLLSDRFSAERPKGSFSTLEIQRTEQGDSAMYLCASSSYYTGELFFGEGSRLTVL.

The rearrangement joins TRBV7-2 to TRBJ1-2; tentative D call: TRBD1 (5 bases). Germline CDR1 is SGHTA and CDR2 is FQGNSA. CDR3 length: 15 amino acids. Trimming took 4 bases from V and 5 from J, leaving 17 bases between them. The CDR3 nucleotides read TGTGCCAGCAGCTCATCTAGGGGAATTTTATATGGCTACACCTTC. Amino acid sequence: CASSSSRGILYGYTF.

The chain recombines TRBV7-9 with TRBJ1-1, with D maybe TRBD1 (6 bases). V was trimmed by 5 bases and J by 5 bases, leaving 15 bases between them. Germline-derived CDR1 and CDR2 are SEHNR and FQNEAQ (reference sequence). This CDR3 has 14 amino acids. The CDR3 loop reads CASSGKGGRTEAFF. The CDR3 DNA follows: TGTGCCAGCAGCGGCAAGGGGGGGCGGACTGAAGCTTTCTTT.

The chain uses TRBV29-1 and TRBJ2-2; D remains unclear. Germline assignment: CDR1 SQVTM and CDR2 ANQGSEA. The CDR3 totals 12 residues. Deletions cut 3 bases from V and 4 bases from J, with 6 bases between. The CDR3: CSVDEVTGELFF. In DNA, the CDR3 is TGCAGCGTTGACGAGGTCACCGGGGAGCTGTTTTTT.

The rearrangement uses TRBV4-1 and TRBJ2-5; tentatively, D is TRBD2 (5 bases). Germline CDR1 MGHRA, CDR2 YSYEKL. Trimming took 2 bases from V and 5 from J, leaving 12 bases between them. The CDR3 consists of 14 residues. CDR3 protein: CASSQMGAGETQYF. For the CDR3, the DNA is TGCGCCAGCAGCCAAATGGGAGCTGGGGAGACCCAGTACTTC.